These 21 T cell receptor beta chains were all obtained from the same sample, sequenced in a study of cytomegalovirus exposure and HLA in healthy donors. This table comes from immunoSEQ multiplex PCR, and its TCRdb copy is limited to in-frame clones, with some not included. Among a few hundred thousand clones, approximately 88% were seen once, and the ten largest hold 0.92%. The sample comprised PBMCs. These receptors were taken from a woman aged 18-30 years in good health and CMV-seronegative.

Comment on this clone: Other DNA sequences in this sample translate to the same CDR3. The chain joins TRBV20-1 to TRBJ1-1, with D uncertain. The CDR3 extends over 11 amino acids. Between the trimmed V and J ends, which lost 6 bases and 4 bases, there was a span of 9 bases. The germline gives CDR1 DFQATT, CDR2 SNEGSKA (reference sequence). The CDR3 here is CSAPRGTEAFF. The CDR3 DNA reads as TGCAGTGCCCCTCGAGGCACTGAAGCTTTCTTT.

This rearrangement joins TRBV5-1 to TRBJ2-1, with D possibly being TRBD2 (5 bases). CDR1 and CDR2 from the germline V gene are SGHRS and YFSETQ. The CDR3 loop spans 15 amino acids. V was cut by 2 bases and J by 0 bases, with 9 bases left in between. CDR3 loop: CASSFSAYSYNEQFF. The CDR3 DNA is TGCGCCAGCAGCTTTAGCGCCTACTCCTACAATGAGCAGTTCTTC. Looking up the rest from reference TRBV5-1 and TRBJ2-1 gives the full variable domain: KAGVTQTPRYLIKTRGQQVTLSCSPISGHRSVSWYQQTPGQGLQFLFEYFSETQRNKGNFPGRFSGRQFSNSRSEMNVSTLELGDSALYLCASSFSAYSYNEQFFGPGTRLTVL.

V and J are TRBV5-4 and TRBJ2-1, with 9 bases matching TRBD2. J gave up 9 bases and V 8 bases, and 9 bases lay outside the gene matches. CDR1 is SGHNT, CDR2 YYREEE, per germline (reference sequence). This CDR3 region has 13 residues. CDR3 nucleotides: TGTGCCAGTGGGAGTAGCGGGAGAGTTGAGCAGTTCTTC. This encodes CASGSSGRVEQFF.

The J gene is TRBJ2-5, the V gene TRBV5-1; 7 bases fit TRBD2. The V gene's germline CDR1 is SGHRS and CDR2 YFSETQ. This CDR3 has 13 residues. Trimming cost V 2 bases and J 5 bases; bases outside gene matches: 3. CDR3: CASSFGGMETQYF. CDR3 nucleotide sequence: TGCGCCAGCAGCTTCGGGGGGATGGAGACCCAGTACTTC.

This clone was detected once. The rearrangement uses TRBV23-1 and TRBJ2-1, with D tentatively TRBD2 (5 bases). TRBV23-1 carries the ORF label, with uncertain function. The V end was cut by 3 bases, the J end by 4 bases, with 19 bases between. This CDR3 comprises 17 residues. Written as DNA, the CDR3 is TGCGCCAGCAGTCATCCACTAGGAGCTTCGCCTTACAATGAGCAGTTCTTC. Protein sequence: CASSHPLGASPYNEQFF.

The chain carries TRBV19 and TRBJ2-7; 8 nucleotides agree with TRBD2. The CDR3 has 17 residues. The ends lost 1 base at V and 0 bases at J; junction bases unmatched: 8. Looked up from germline, CDR1 is LNHDA and CDR2 is SQIVND (reference sequence). CDR3 bases: TGTGCCAGTAGTATAGCTACGGGAGGGCCCTCCTCCTACGAGCAGTACTTC. Translating gives CASSIATGGPSSYEQYF.

This chain joins TRBV4-1 and TRBJ2-1; 7 bases are a match to TRBD2. CDR3 size: 16 residues. Trimming at V came to 0 bases and at J to 6 bases, leaving 8 bases not matched to a gene. In germline, CDR1 is MGHRA, CDR2 YSYEKL. The CDR3 sequence: CASSQDRLAEANEQFF. As DNA, the CDR3 is TGCGCCAGCAGCCAAGACAGGCTAGCGGAGGCCAATGAGCAGTTCTTC.

This chain connects TRBV11-1 to TRBJ2-7; 7 bases map to TRBD2. CDR1 is SGHAT and CDR2 is FQDESV in the germline V gene (reference sequence). Losses at the gene ends were 2 bases for V and 5 bases for J; bases not matched to a gene: 12. The CDR3 extends over 16 amino acids. In DNA form, the CDR3 reads TGTGCCAGCAGCTTACCCCCTGGCGGGAGATGGAACGAGCAGTACTTC. Amino acids: CASSLPPGGRWNEQYF.

The genes are TRBV7-8 and TRBJ1-1; D is undetermined. This CDR3 region has 13 residues. CDR1 SGHVS and CDR2 FQNEAQ come from the germline V gene. V was trimmed by 3 bases and J by 0 bases, leaving 5 bases between them. CDR3 sequence: CASSLELNTEAFF. CDR3 DNA: TGTGCCAGCAGCTTGGAGCTGAACACTGAAGCTTTCTTT.

V gene TRBV19 combines with J gene TRBJ1-6; 10 bases agree with TRBD1. V gave up 9 bases and J gave up 10 bases; unmatched junction bases: 12. Per germline, CDR1 LNHDA and CDR2 SQIVND (reference sequence). The CDR3 totals 15 residues. The CDR3 reads CASQGGTGEVSPLHF. The CDR3 DNA is TGTGCCAGCCAAGGGGGGACAGGGGAAGTCTCACCCCTCCACTTT. The entire variable domain, with the rest obtained from reference TRBV19 and TRBJ1-6, is as follows: DGGITQSPKYLFRKEGQNVTLSCEQNLNHDAMYWYRQDPGQGLRLIYYSQIVNDFQKGDIAEGYSVSREKKESFPLTVTSAQKNPTAFYLCASQGGTGEVSPLHFGNGTRLTVT.

V usage is TRBV7-2 and J usage is TRBJ2-7; D possibly corresponds to TRBD2 (5 bases). Germline CDR1 and CDR2: SGHTA and FQGNSA. Trimming took off 1 base at V and 4 bases at J, with 14 bases between the two ends. The CDR3 runs 15 residues. The CDR3 nucleotides are TGTGCCAGCAGCTTAGTACGGGGAGCTGGGTACGAGCAGTACTTC. As protein: CASSLVRGAGYEQYF.

The CDR3 sequence is CASGVSTGAYGYTF. CDR3 nucleotides: TGTGCTAGTGGAGTTTCTACAGGGGCCTATGGCTACACCTTC. The chain joins TRBV12-5 to TRBJ1-2; 7 positions match TRBD1. This CDR3 region has 14 residues. J was trimmed by 4 bases and V by 6 bases; bases with no gene match: 8. Germline-derived CDR1 and CDR2 are LGHNT and FRNRAP. The full variable domain, its missing parts supplied by reference TRBV12-5 and TRBJ1-2, is DARVTQTPRHKVTEMGQEVTMRCQPILGHNTVFWYRQTMMQGLELLAYFRNRAPLDDSGMPKDRFSAEMPDATLATLKIQPSEPRDSAVYFCASGVSTGAYGYTFGSGTRLTVV.

V usage is TRBV10-3 and J usage is TRBJ2-7, with TRBD2 as a possible D gene (5 bases). Trimming removed 4 bases at V and 7 bases at J, with 11 bases between. In germline, CDR1 is ENHRY, CDR2 SYGVKD. CDR3 length: 12 amino acids. CDR3 loop: CAISGRGGEQYF. CDR3 in DNA: TGTGCCATCAGTGGCCGGGGTGGGGAGCAGTACTTC.

This chain links TRBV10-2 with TRBJ2-7; 8 bases map to TRBD2. Germline CDR1 is WSHSY and CDR2 is SAAADI. The CDR3 runs to 14 residues. Trimming cost V 2 bases and J 2 bases; bases outside gene matches: 2. CDR3 in DNA: TGCGCCAGCAGTGAGAAACTAGCGGCCTACGAGCAGTACTTC. It translates to CASSEKLAAYEQYF.

In DNA, the CDR3 is TGTGCCAGCGTTCAGGGGGGTCTGCCAGATACGCAGTATTTT. It translates to CASVQGGLPDTQYF. V usage is TRBV19 and J usage is TRBJ2-3; maybe TRBD1 (7 bases). The CDR3 is 14 residues long. V was shortened by 9 bases and J by 4 bases, with 17 bases between the two germline ends. Germline V gives CDR1 LNHDA, CDR2 SQIVND (reference sequence).

This clone was detected only once. The CDR3 bases are TGTGCCAGCAGGTCCAGTTCGGGACAGGCAGACACCGGGGAGCTGTTTTTT. Amino acid sequence: CASRSSSGQADTGELFF. This chain connects TRBV9 to TRBJ2-2, with TRBD1 matching over 8 bases. This CDR3 is built from 17 residues. The V and J ends lost 5 bases and 3 bases, in that order; junction bases with no gene match: 12. CDR1 is SGDLS and CDR2 is YYNGEE in the germline V gene. The full variable domain, rest sourced from reference TRBV9 and TRBJ2-2, is DSGVTQTPKHLITATGQRVTLRCSPRSGDLSVYWYQQSLDQGLQFLIQYYNGEERAKGNILERFSAQQFPDLHSELNLSSLELGDSALYFCASRSSSGQADTGELFFGEGSRLTVL.

This chain links TRBV28 with TRBJ2-1, with 10 bases matching TRBD2. The CDR3 contains 16 residues. The germline CDR1 and CDR2 sequences are MDHEN and SYDVKM. J lost 2 bases, V lost 5 bases, and 6 bases had no gene match. CDR3 residues: CASSGLAGVAYNEQFF. The CDR3 nucleotides are TGTGCCAGCAGTGGGCTAGCGGGAGTGGCCTACAATGAGCAGTTCTTC.

This chain connects TRBV4-3 to TRBJ2-7, with 8 bases lining up with TRBD1. The CDR3 length is 15 residues. CDR1 LGHNA and CDR2 YSLEER come from the germline V gene. V was clipped by 0 bases and J by 6 bases; unmatched bases: 7. This chain's CDR3 is CASSQDWQGAVEQYF. CDR3 nucleotide sequence: TGCGCCAGCAGCCAAGATTGGCAGGGGGCGGTCGAGCAGTACTTC.

This clone was observed a few times. The rearrangement uses TRBV2 and TRBJ1-2; possibly TRBD1 for D (6 bases). The ends were cut back, 6 bases at V and 6 bases at J, with 14 bases in the middle. The V gene's germline CDR1 is SNHLY and CDR2 FYNNEI. The CDR3 has 13 residues. The CDR3 reads CASRLGASDGYTF. The CDR3 region has the DNA TGTGCCAGCAGGCTGGGGGCATCCGATGGCTACACCTTC.

This clone was seen only a few times. This rearrangement joins TRBV11-3 to TRBJ2-1, with D possibly matching TRBD2 (6 bases). The CDR3 totals 14 residues. V shed 1 base and J shed 4 bases, with 8 bases lying between them. Germline CDR1 and CDR2: SGHNT and YENEEA. This chain's CDR3 is CASSLAGEYNEQFF. Here the CDR3 DNA reads TGTGCCAGCAGCTTAGCGGGGGAATACAATGAGCAGTTCTTC. Complete variable domain (other parts from reference TRBV11-3 and TRBJ2-1): EAGVVQSPRYKIIEKKQPVAFWCNPISGHNTLYWYLQNLGQGPELLIRYENEEAVDDSQLPKDRFSAERLKGVDSTLKIQPAELGDSAVYLCASSLAGEYNEQFFGPGTRLTVL.

This chain connects TRBV9 to TRBJ2-2; a possible D gene is TRBD1 (5 bases). The CDR3 contains 14 residues. In germline, CDR1 is SGDLS, CDR2 YYNGEE. The V gene lost 0 bases and the J gene lost 4 bases, with 7 bases spanning the gap. CDR3 region: CASSVVQGTGELFF. The CDR3 coding sequence is TGTGCCAGCAGCGTAGTTCAGGGCACCGGGGAGCTGTTTTTT.